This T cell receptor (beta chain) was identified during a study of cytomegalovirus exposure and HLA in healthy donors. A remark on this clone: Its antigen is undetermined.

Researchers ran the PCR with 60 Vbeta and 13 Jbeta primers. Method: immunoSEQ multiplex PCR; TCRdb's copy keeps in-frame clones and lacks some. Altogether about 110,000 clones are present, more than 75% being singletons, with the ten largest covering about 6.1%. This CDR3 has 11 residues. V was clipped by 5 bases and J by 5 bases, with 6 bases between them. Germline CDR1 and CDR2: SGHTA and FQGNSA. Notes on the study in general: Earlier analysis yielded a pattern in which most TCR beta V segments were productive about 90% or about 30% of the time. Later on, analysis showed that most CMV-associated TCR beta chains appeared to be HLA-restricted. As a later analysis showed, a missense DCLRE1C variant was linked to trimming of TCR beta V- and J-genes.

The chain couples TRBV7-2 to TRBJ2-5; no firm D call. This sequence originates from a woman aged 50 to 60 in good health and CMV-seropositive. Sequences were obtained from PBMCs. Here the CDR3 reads CASSPLETQYF. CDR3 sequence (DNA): TGTGCCAGCAGCCCATTGGAGACCCAGTACTTC.